One sample yielded the 18 T cell receptor beta chains listed below, sequenced in a study of T cell repertoires in cytomegalovirus infection (dated by TCRdb to between 2018 and 2021). This specimen's treatment or condition label, interpreted: in vitro stimulation with specific CMV peptide epitopes to enrich CMV-specific T cells. The instrument given in TCRdb is Illumina HiSeq 1500. TCRdb cleaned the public reads at Q25 with fastp, built clones with MiXCR and kept in-frame beta chains. Merged by CDR3 protein, the rows form single entries marked with the most common genes and DNA. The sample has around 500,000 distinct CDR3 sequences on record, about 44% of them singletons. Together, the top ten hold roughly two fifths of the sample. Antigen specificity for these receptors is unknown. The specimen comprised cultured PBMCs, sampled from culture after CMV antigen stimulation. Receptor source: a human donor in good health (CMV status not recorded). Some clones in this sample may be carry-over from other donors' samples.

This rearrangement joins TRBV2 to TRBJ1-1, with a weak D call TRBD1 (5 bases). V gave up 7 bases and J gave up 6 bases, with 9 bases separating them. CDR3 length equals 11 residues. Per germline, CDR1 SNHLY and CDR2 FYNNEI. This CDR3 reads CASKGRPEAFF. Here the CDR3 DNA reads TGTGCCAGCAAGGGGCGACCTGAAGCTTTCTTT.

This clonotype was picked up a small number of times. The chain couples TRBV7-2 to TRBJ1-3; no clear D. Germline loops: CDR1 SGHTA, CDR2 FQGNSA. Trimming shortened V by 4 bases and J by 4 bases, and 8 bases separated the two germline ends. The CDR3 has 13 residues. CDR3 sequence: CASSSGGGNTIYF. The CDR3 coding sequence is TGTGCCAGCAGCTCGGGAGGCGGAAACACCATATATTTT. The entire variable domain, with the rest obtained from reference TRBV7-2 and TRBJ1-3, is as follows: GAGVSQSPSNKVTEKGKDVELRCDPISGHTALYWYRQSLGQGLEFLIYFQGNSAPDKSGLPSDRFSAERTGGSVSTLTIQRTQQEDSAVYLCASSSGGGNTIYFGEGSWLTVV.

The chain has TRBV24-1 and TRBJ2-7; TRBD1 matches 9 bases. V was clipped by 2 bases and J by 1 base; unmatched bases: 8. This CDR3 contains 17 residues. Germline-derived CDR1 and CDR2 are KGHDR and SFDVKD. This CDR3 reads CATSDWKRGQGSYEQYF. The CDR3 DNA reads as TGTGCCACCAGTGATTGGAAAAGGGGACAGGGATCCTACGAGCAGTACTTC.

The chain employs TRBV7-9 and TRBJ2-7, with D possibly matching TRBD2 (7 bases). The CDR3 contains 15 residues. Germline CDR1 reads SEHNR; CDR2 reads FQNEAQ (reference sequence). The V and J ends lost 3 bases and 0 bases respectively, with 12 bases between them. The CDR3 bases are TGTGCCAGCAGCTTCGGCGGGGGCCGCTCCTACGAGCAGTACTTC. Encoded protein: CASSFGGGRSYEQYF.

The chain recombines TRBV6-6 with TRBJ2-3, with 14 bases matching TRBD2. The CDR3 is 21 residues long. V was pared by 6 bases and J by 5 bases, with 22 bases of the junction left unmatched. Per germline, CDR1 MNHNY and CDR2 SVGAGI (reference sequence). CDR3 sequence (DNA): TGTGCCAGCAGACCGGGACTAGCGGGAGCTATTCGGTCGTCGACGATAGATACGCAGTATTTT. Protein product: CASRPGLAGAIRSSTIDTQYF.

The rearrangement links TRBV12-3 or TRBV12-4 to TRBJ2-3; D not certain. V lost 5 bases to trimming and J lost 0 bases, with 12 bases between them. The CDR3 runs 15 residues. CDR3 sequence reads: CASSPDIASTDTQYF. The CDR3 DNA reads as TGTGCCAGCAGTCCCGACATCGCTAGCACAGATACGCAGTATTTT.

This clonotype appeared a single time. V usage is TRBV24-1 and J usage is TRBJ2-6, with D uncertain. Trimming left V 5 bases short and J 2 bases short, with 6 bases between. Germline V gene data show CDR1 as KGHDR and CDR2 as SFDVKD. The CDR3 sequence is 14 residues long. The CDR3 DNA reads as TGTGCCACCAGTGGCGGAGCTGGGGCCAACGTCCTGACTTTC. Translating gives CATSGGAGANVLTF.

The V and J genes are TRBV4-3 and TRBJ1-1; D is perhaps TRBD1 (5 bases). Germline CDR1 is LGHNA and CDR2 is YSLEER. This CDR3 has 16 amino acids. V gave up 1 base and J gave up 4 bases, with 16 bases separating them. The CDR3 bases are TGCGCCAGCAGCCAAGGGCGGCCGGGGACGGGCACTGAAGCTTTCTTT. Translated: CASSQGRPGTGTEAFF.

The chain couples TRBV10-3 to TRBJ2-2; perhaps TRBD2 as D (6 bases). There are 15 residues in the CDR3. V was shortened by 4 bases and J by 5 bases, with 14 bases between the two germline ends. Germline V gene lookup returns CDR1 ENHRY and CDR2 SYGVKD. CDR3 sequence reads: CAISALGSRTGELFF. The DNA for the CDR3 is TGTGCCATCAGTGCTCTCGGGAGCAGGACCGGGGAGCTGTTTTTT.

The chain uses TRBV6-1 and TRBJ2-3; unclear D gene. In germline, CDR1 is MNHNS, CDR2 SASEGT. Deletions cut 4 bases from V and 0 bases from J, with 8 bases between. This CDR3 contains 14 residues. CDR3 residues: CASSGAVSTDTQYF. CDR3 DNA: TGTGCCAGCAGTGGCGCGGTGAGCACAGATACGCAGTATTTT.

This clonotype was counted only a few times. This chain uses TRBV7-9 with TRBJ2-7; TRBD2 agrees at 10 bases. There are 15 residues in the CDR3. From germline, CDR1 is SEHNR and CDR2 FQNEAQ (reference sequence). V was clipped by 5 bases and J by 3 bases; unmatched bases: 7. In DNA, the CDR3 is TGTGCCAGCAGCCTCCTGGGACTAGCGAACTACGAGCAGTACTTC. It codes for CASSLLGLANYEQYF.

This clonotype was seen only a few times. The J gene is TRBJ2-1, the V gene TRBV7-9; possibly TRBD2 for D (6 bases). V gave up 2 bases and J gave up 13 bases, with 18 bases separating them. The CDR3 is made up of 14 amino acids. CDR1 SEHNR and CDR2 FQNEAQ come from the germline V gene (reference sequence). This chain's CDR3 is CASSLNPSDPLQFF. The CDR3 nucleotides read TGTGCCAGCAGCTTAAACCCTAGCGACCCTTTACAGTTCTTC.

This clonotype turned up a few times. This chain connects TRBV6-1 to TRBJ1-5, with 7 bases aligning to TRBD1. Germline CDR1 and CDR2: MNHNS and SASEGT. V lost 6 bases and J lost 0; bases outside the gene matches: 5. The CDR3 sequence is 15 residues long. CDR3 coding DNA: TGTGCCAGCAGACGACAGGGTTATAGCAATCAGCCCCAGCATTTT. As protein: CASRRQGYSNQPQHF.

The genes are TRBV15 and TRBJ2-5; weak D call: TRBD1 (6 bases). Trimming pared 1 base from V and 5 bases from J, leaving 14 bases between. Looked up from germline, CDR1 is LNHNV and CDR2 is YYDKDF (reference sequence). This CDR3 is built from 15 residues. The CDR3 DNA reads TGTGCCACCAGCAGAGCCCACCAGGGGCCGGAGACCCAGTACTTC. Translated: CATSRAHQGPETQYF.

This clonotype was detected only a few times. The chain combines TRBV4-2 with TRBJ2-1; TRBD1 is a possible D gene (5 bases). CDR1 is LGHNA, CDR2 YNFKEQ, per germline. The CDR3 spans 16 residues. Deletions cut 0 bases from V and 0 bases from J, with 9 bases between. CDR3 region: CASSQDGASSYNEQFF. CDR3 DNA sequence: TGTGCCAGCAGCCAAGATGGGGCTAGCTCCTACAATGAGCAGTTCTTC.

In its sample, this clonotype was seen a few times. The gene calls are TRBV6-1 and TRBJ1-1; tentatively, D is TRBD1 (5 bases). The CDR3 contains 14 residues. Germline V gene lookup returns CDR1 MNHNS and CDR2 SASEGT. The ends were cut back, 7 bases at V and 4 bases at J, with 16 bases in the middle. The CDR3 loop is CASNKYTGGTEAFF. The CDR3 DNA is TGTGCCAGCAACAAATACACCGGGGGCACTGAAGCTTTCTTT.

For the CDR3, the DNA is TGTGCCAGCAGTTACGTCGGCATTTCAGTGAGAATGAACACTGAAGCTTTCTTT. Its translation is CASSYVGISVRMNTEAFF. This chain uses TRBV6-2 or TRBV6-3 with TRBJ1-1; no definite D call. V lost 2 bases and J lost 0, with 19 bases in between. This CDR3 has 18 amino acids. Germline V gene lookup returns CDR1 MNHEY and CDR2 SVGEGT.

The sample holds a few counts of this clonotype. The V and J genes are TRBV6-1 and TRBJ2-3; D uncertain. CDR1 MNHNS and CDR2 SASEGT come from the germline V gene. The CDR3 runs to 13 residues. V was pared by 3 bases and J by 3 bases, with 7 bases between. The CDR3, as DNA: TGTGCCAGCAGTGACTTTTGGACAGATACGCAGTATTTT. It is translated as CASSDFWTDTQYF.